This T cell receptor beta chain was sequenced for a study of regulatory T cells in long-lasting Graves disease. CDR3 regions were amplified by Arm-PCR using iRepertoire HTBI primers to build TCR beta libraries. One entry per CDR3 protein, called by TCRdb with MiXCR from the multiplex PCR reads. This table has some 320,000 distinct CDR3 sequences, 18% appearing once. Germline V gene lookup returns CDR1 MGHRA and CDR2 YSYEKL. The length of the CDR3 is 15 residues. V lost 0 bases to trimming and J lost 0 bases, with 9 bases between them. This sample's time point: newly diagnosed GD, antithyroid drugs for less than 3 months. PBMCs provided the RNA from which the TCR library was made. One endocrinology department in Xi'an, China, was where patients came from. This clonotype was observed many times.

The starting material was peripheral blood mononuclear cells (PBMCs), obtained at new diagnosis, from a patient treated with antithyroid drugs. The V gene is TRBV4-1, the J gene TRBJ2-7; possible D gene TRBD2, 5 bases. The sequence was collected from a female donor with Graves disease. The CDR3 is CASSQERGPSYEQYF. For the CDR3, the DNA is TGCGCCAGCAGCCAAGAACGGGGTCCCTCCTACGAGCAGTACTTC.